This TCR beta chain was sequenced in a study of siplizumab effects on memory and regulatory T cells. Data came from immunoSEQ multiplex PCR; TCRdb stores just in-frame clones and leaves some out. Counted here are around 100,000 clones, about 93% occurring once; the ten biggest clones make up 0.55% to 0.8%. The CDR3 consists of 12 residues. V was shortened by 2 bases and J by 0 bases, with 2 bases between the two germline ends. CDR1 is SGHRS and CDR2 is YFSETQ in the germline V gene. The sequencing sample was made of Tregs sorted from blood. The rearrangement uses TRBV5-1 and TRBJ2-5; unclear D gene. The sequence came from a human donor in good health. The CDR3 here is CASSFDQETQYF. The CDR3 DNA sequence: TGCGCCAGCAGCTTTGACCAAGAGACCCAGTACTTC.